The clone carrying this T cell receptor beta chain was observed many times. Antigen specificity is unknown. V dropped 5 bases and J dropped 4; count of bases not matched to a gene: 7. The CDR3 runs to 14 residues. For CDR3 and TCR beta VDJ profiling, genomic DNA was the template used. TCRdb ran MiXCR on the reads and lists one entry per CDR3 protein. The sample includes around 290,000 distinct CDR3 sequences, around three fifths of them seen just once. This entry is derived from a study of CD8+CD57+ T cells in acquired aplastic anemia. Findings of the study overall: Patients and controls had CD8+ Simpson's diversity values that were not significantly distinct.

For sequencing, patients were chosen who had shown expansion of CD8+CD57+ cells by flow cytometry. In all patients, the disease was severe acquired aplastic anemia. The TCR sequence derives from a human donor with aplastic anemia. The chain couples TRBV12-3 or TRBV12-4 to TRBJ2-5; 7 bases map to TRBD1. The sequenced sample was sorted CD4+, CD8+, or CD8+CD57+ T cells (not recorded which) from PBMCs. CDR3 loop: CASSLTGFGETQYF. The CDR3 DNA is TGTGCCAGCAGTCTGACAGGGTTTGGAGAGACCCAGTACTTC.